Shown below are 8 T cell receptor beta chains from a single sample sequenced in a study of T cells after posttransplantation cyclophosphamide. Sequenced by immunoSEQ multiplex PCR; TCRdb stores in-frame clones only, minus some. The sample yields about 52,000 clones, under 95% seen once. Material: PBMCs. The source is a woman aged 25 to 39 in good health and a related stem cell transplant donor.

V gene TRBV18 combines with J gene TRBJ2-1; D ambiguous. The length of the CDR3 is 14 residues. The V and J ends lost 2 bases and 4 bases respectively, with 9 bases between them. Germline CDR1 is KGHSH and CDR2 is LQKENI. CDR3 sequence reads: CASSPISLYNEQFF. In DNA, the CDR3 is TGTGCCAGCTCACCAATATCCCTTTACAATGAGCAGTTCTTC.

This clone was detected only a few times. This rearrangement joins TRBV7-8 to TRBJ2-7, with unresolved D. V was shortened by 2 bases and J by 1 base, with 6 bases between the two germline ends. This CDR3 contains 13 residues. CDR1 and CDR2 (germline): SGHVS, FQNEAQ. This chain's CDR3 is CASSLRWSYEQYF. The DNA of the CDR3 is TGTGCCAGCAGCTTACGGTGGTCCTACGAGCAGTACTTC.

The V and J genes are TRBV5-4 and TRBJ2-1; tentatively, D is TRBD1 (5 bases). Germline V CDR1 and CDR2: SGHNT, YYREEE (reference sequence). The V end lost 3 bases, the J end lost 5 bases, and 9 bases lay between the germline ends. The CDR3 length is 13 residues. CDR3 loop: CASSSTTDNEQFF. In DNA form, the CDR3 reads TGTGCCAGCAGCTCTACGACAGACAATGAGCAGTTCTTC.

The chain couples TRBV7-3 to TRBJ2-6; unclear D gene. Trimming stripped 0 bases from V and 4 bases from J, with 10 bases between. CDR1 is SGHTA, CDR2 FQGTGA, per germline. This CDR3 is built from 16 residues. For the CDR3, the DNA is TGTGCCAGCAGCTTAACCCCAACAGCCGGGGCCAACGTCCTGACTTTC. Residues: CASSLTPTAGANVLTF.

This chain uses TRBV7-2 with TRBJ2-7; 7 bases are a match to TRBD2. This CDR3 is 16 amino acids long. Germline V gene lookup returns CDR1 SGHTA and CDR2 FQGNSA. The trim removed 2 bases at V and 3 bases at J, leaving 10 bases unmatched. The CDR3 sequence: CASSLNAGVMGYEQYF. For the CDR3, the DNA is TGTGCCAGCAGCTTAAATGCGGGGGTGATGGGCTACGAGCAGTACTTC.

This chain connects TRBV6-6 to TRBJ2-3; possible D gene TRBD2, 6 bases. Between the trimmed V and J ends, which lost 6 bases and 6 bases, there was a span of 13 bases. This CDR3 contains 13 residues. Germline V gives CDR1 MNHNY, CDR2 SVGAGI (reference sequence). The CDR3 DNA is TGTGCCAGCAGCCGCGGGACGCCGGATACGCAGTATTTT. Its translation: CASSRGTPDTQYF.

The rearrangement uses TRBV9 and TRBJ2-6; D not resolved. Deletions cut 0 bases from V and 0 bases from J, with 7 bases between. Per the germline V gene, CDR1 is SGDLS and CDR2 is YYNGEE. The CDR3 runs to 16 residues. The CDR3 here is CASSVGRDSGANVLTF. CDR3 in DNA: TGTGCCAGCAGCGTAGGCCGAGACTCTGGGGCCAACGTCCTGACTTTC.

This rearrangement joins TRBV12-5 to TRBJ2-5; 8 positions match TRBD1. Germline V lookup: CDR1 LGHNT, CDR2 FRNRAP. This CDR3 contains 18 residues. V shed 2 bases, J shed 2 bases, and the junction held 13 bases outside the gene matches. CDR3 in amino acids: CASGLKARTGPPQETQYF. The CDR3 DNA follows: TGTGCTAGTGGTTTGAAGGCGAGGACAGGGCCCCCTCAAGAGACCCAGTACTTC.